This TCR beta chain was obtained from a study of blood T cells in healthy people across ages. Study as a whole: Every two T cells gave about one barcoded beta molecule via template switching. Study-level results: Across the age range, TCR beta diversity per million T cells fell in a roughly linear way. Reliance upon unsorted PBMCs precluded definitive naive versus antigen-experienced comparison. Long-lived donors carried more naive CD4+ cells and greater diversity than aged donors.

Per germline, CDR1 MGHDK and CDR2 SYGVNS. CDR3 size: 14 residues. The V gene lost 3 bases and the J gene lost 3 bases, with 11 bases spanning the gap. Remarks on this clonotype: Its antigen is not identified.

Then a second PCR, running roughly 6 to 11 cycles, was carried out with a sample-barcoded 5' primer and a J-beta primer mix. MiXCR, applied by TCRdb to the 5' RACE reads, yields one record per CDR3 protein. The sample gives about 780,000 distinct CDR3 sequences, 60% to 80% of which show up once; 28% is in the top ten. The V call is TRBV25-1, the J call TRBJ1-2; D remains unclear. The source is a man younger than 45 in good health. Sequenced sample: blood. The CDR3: CASSEGGSDYGYTF. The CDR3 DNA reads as TGTGCCAGCAGTGAGGGAGGGTCGGACTATGGCTACACCTTC.